This TCR beta chain was sequenced in a study of cytomegalovirus exposure and HLA in healthy donors. A word on this clone: Its specificity is unknown.

Germline CDR1 reads SGHAT; CDR2 reads FQNNGV. With V trimmed by 5 bases and J by 3 bases, 12 bases remained unmatched. This CDR3 has 16 residues. Findings and limits, study-wide: A likely sequencing artifact accounted for one observed cluster of highly shared sequence variants. A missense DCLRE1C variant was associated with V- and J-gene trimming of TCR beta chains in a later analysis, and an independent cohort replicated the association.

Both 60 Vbeta primers and 13 Jbeta primers went into the PCR. Generated by immunoSEQ multiplex PCR, the TCRdb table keeps only in-frame clones and is missing some. The table shows roughly 97,000 clones, with 78% occurring only once. The material sequenced was PBMCs. The chain carries TRBV11-2 and TRBJ1-1; 7 positions agree with TRBD1. This clonotype was obtained from a woman aged 40 to 50 in good health and CMV-seronegative. The CDR3 coding sequence is TGTGCCAGCAGCATTACGTTAGGGGGCGCAGACACTGAAGCTTTCTTT. As protein: CASSITLGGADTEAFF.